This TCR beta chain was sequenced in a study of shared clonotypes between healthy human individuals. Points from the study as a whole: Generation probabilities were higher for clonotypes shared across all four sorted-subset donors than for unshared ones.

Germline CDR1 and CDR2: SGHDT and YYEEEE. CDR3 length equals 15 residues. J lost 2 bases, V lost 3 bases, and 6 bases had no gene match. Regarding this clone: Its antigen is undetermined.

Each cell subset's genomic DNA was divided evenly among several immunoSEQ plates. Produced via immunoSEQ multiplex PCR; TCRdb's table is partial and in-frame only. The sample carries around 650,000 clones, around 96% recorded once. CD45RO-negative, CCR7-positively selected cells formed the naive CD8 fraction, excluding terminally differentiated effector memory CD45RA+ cells. The rearrangement uses TRBV5-6 and TRBJ2-7; 9 nucleotides agree with TRBD1. This sequence originates from a woman aged 25 to 39 in good health. The specimen sequenced was naive CD8+ T cells sorted from blood. CDR3 residues: CASSSGTGLTYEQYF. CDR3 nucleotide sequence: TGTGCCAGCAGCTCCGGGACAGGGCTTACCTACGAGCAGTACTTC.